Described below is a single T cell receptor beta chain sequence and its context. The same CDR3 can be traced to other DNA sequences in this sample. The data were obtained in a study of cytomegalovirus exposure and HLA in healthy donors. The CDR3 is 14 residues long. V was pared by 6 bases and J by 0 bases, with 15 bases between. In germline, CDR1 is SQVTM, CDR2 ANQGSEA. The PCR used 60 Vbeta and 13 Jbeta primers. Clones were read by immunoSEQ multiplex PCR, and TCRdb kept only the in-frame ones, dropping some. The clone table shows 100,000 to 150,000 clones, with the ten largest holding approximately 1.8%.

The genes are TRBV29-1 and TRBJ2-7, with D possibly TRBD2 on 5 matching bases. This TCR came from a man between 18 and 35 years old in good health and CMV-seronegative. Specimen: PBMCs. Here the CDR3 reads CSVEVRGSSYEQYF. The CDR3 coding sequence is TGCAGCGTGGAGGTGAGAGGGAGCTCCTACGAGCAGTACTTC.